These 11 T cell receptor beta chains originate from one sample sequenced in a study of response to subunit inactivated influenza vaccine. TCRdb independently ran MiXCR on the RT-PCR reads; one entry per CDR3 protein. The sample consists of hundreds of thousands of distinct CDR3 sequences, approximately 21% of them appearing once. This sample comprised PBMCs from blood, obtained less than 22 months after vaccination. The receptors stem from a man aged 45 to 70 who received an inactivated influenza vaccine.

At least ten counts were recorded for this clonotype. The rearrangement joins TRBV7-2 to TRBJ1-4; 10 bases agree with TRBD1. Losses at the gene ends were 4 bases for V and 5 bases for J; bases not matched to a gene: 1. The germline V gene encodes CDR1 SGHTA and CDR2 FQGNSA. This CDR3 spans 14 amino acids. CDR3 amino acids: CASSWTGGNEKLFF. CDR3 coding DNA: TGTGCCAGCAGCTGGACAGGGGGGAATGAAAAACTGTTTTTT.

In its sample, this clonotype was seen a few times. CDR3: CATSRDPRDRYQETQYF. The DNA for the CDR3 is TGTGCCACCAGCAGAGATCCCAGAGACCGGTACCAAGAGACCCAGTACTTC. This sequence joins TRBV15 and TRBJ2-5; D gene uncertain. The V gene lost 0 bases and the J gene lost 0 bases, with 14 bases spanning the gap. This CDR3 is 17 amino acids long. Germline V gene lookup returns CDR1 LNHNV and CDR2 YYDKDF (reference sequence).

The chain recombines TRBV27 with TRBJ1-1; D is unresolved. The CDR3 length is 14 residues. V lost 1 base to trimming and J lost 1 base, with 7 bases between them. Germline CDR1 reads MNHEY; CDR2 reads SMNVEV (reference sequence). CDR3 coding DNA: TGTGCCAGCAGTTTATGGGTCGGGAACACTGAAGCTTTCTTT. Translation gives CASSLWVGNTEAFF.

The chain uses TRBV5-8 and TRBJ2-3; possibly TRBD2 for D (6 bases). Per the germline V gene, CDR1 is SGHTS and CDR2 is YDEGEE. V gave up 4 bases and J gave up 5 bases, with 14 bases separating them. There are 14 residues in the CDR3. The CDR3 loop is CASSRDFMKDTQYF. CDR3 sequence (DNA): TGTGCCAGCAGCCGGGACTTTATGAAAGATACGCAGTATTTT.

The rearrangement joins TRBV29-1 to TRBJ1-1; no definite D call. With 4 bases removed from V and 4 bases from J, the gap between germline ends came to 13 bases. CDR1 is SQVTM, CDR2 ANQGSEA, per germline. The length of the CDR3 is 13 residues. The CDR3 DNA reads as TGCAGCGTTGGCGATGGGGAGACCACTGAAGCTTTCTTT. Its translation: CSVGDGETTEAFF. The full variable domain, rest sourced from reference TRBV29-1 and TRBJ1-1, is SAVISQKPSRDICQRGTSLTIQCQVDSQVTMMFWYRQQPGQSLTLIATANQGSEATYESGFVIDKFPISRPNLTFSTLTVSNMSPEDSSIYLCSVGDGETTEAFFGQGTRLTVV.

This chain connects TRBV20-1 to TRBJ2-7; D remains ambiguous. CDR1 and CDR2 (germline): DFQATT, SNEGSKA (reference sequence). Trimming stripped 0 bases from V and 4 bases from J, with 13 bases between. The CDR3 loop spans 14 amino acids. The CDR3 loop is CSARDLRSGYEQYF. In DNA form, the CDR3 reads TGCAGTGCTAGAGATTTACGATCTGGGTACGAGCAGTACTTC.

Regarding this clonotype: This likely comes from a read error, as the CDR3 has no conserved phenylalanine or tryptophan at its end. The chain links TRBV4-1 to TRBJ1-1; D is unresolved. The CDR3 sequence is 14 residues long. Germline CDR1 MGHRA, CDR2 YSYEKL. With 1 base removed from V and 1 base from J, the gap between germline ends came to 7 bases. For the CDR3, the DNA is TGCGCCAGCAGCCAAGTTGCCGGGAACACTGAAGCTTTCTCT. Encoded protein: CASSQVAGNTEAFS.

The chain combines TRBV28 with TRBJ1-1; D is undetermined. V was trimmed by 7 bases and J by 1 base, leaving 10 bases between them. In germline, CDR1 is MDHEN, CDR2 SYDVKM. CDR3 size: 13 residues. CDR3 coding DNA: TGTGCCAGCACCCCAGCCGGGAACACTGAAGCTTTCTTT. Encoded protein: CASTPAGNTEAFF.

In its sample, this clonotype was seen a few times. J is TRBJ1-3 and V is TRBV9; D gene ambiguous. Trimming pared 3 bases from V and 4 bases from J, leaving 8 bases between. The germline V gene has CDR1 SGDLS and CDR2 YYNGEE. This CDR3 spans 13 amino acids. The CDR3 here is CASSGLGGNTIYF. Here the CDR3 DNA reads TGTGCCAGCAGCGGATTAGGGGGAAACACCATATATTTT.

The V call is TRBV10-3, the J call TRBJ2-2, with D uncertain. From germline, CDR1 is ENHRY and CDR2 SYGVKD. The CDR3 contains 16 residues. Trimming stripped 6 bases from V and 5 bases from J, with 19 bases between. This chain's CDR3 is CAISSKGTVGTGELFF. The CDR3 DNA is TGTGCCATCAGCTCTAAGGGAACAGTCGGGACCGGGGAGCTGTTTTTT.

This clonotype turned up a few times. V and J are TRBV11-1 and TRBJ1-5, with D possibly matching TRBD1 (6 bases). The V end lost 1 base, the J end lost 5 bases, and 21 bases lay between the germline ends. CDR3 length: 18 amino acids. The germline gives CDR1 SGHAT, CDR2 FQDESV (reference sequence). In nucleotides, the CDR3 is TGTGCCAGCAGCTTAGGGTCTTGGGGGGCGTACGTCGATCAGCCCCAGCATTTT. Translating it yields CASSLGSWGAYVDQPQHF.